Below, 17 T cell receptor beta chains from the same sample are listed, as sequenced in a study of T cell responses to AZD1222 COVID-19 vaccine. Assay: immunoSEQ multiplex PCR; the TCRdb copy retains only in-frame clones and omits some. The sample consists of roughly 150,000 clones, 85% to 95% of them appearing once. The sequenced sample was peripheral blood, obtained on day 0 of AZD1222 vaccination. These receptor sequences come from an adult in good health.

The chain recombines TRBV7-9 with TRBJ2-5; D is unresolved. With 2 bases removed from V and 9 bases from J, the gap between germline ends came to 10 bases. This CDR3 has 12 amino acids. Germline V lookup: CDR1 SEHNR, CDR2 FQNEAQ (reference sequence). The CDR3 sequence: CASSLISEAQYF. The CDR3 DNA reads TGTGCCAGCAGCTTAATTTCCGAGGCCCAGTACTTC.

This sequence joins TRBV5-1 and TRBJ2-1; D uncertain. The CDR3 spans 12 residues. From germline, CDR1 is SGHRS and CDR2 YFSETQ. The ends were cut back, 0 bases at V and 9 bases at J, with 7 bases in the middle. CDR3 region: CASSLGMGEQFF. CDR3 sequence (DNA): TGCGCCAGCAGCTTGGGCATGGGTGAGCAGTTCTTC.

The chain couples TRBV9 to TRBJ2-1; possibly TRBD2 for D (5 bases). V shed 3 bases and J shed 1 base, with 14 bases lying between them. The CDR3 runs to 16 residues. Germline CDR1 and CDR2: SGDLS and YYNGEE. The CDR3 loop reads CASSDELAGSYNEQFF. In DNA form, the CDR3 reads TGTGCCAGCAGCGATGAGCTAGCTGGTTCCTACAATGAGCAGTTCTTC.

The chain joins TRBV28 to TRBJ2-2; D is possibly TRBD2 (6 bases). CDR1 MDHEN and CDR2 SYDVKM come from the germline V gene. The CDR3 has 17 amino acids. V was trimmed by 3 bases and J by 0 bases, leaving 14 bases between them. DNA of the CDR3: TGTGCCAGCAGTTTTGTACGGAGGAGGGCGAACACCGGGGAGCTGTTTTTT. Encoded protein: CASSFVRRRANTGELFF.

The CDR3 DNA is TGTGCCAGCAGTTCGCTCGACACGACCTATGGCTACACCTTC. Encoded protein: CASSSLDTTYGYTF. The chain couples TRBV27 to TRBJ1-2; no reliable D call. V was pared by 4 bases and J by 4 bases, with 13 bases between. Germline lookup yields CDR1 MNHEY and CDR2 SMNVEV (reference sequence). This CDR3 comprises 14 residues.

The chain combines TRBV3-1 (or the pseudogene TRBV3-2) with TRBJ1-5; no reliable D call. Trimming removed 1 base from V and 9 bases from J, with 13 bases in between. There are 14 residues in the CDR3. The germline V gene has CDR1 LGHDT and CDR2 YNNKEL (reference sequence). The CDR3 sequence is CASSQGPALWPQHF. In DNA form, the CDR3 reads TGTGCCAGCAGCCAAGGACCCGCACTTTGGCCCCAGCATTTT.

This chain links TRBV5-1 with TRBJ2-1; D possibly corresponds to TRBD2 (5 bases). Germline CDR1 and CDR2: SGHRS and YFSETQ. Trimming shortened V by 0 bases and J by 5 bases, and 9 bases separated the two germline ends. The CDR3 has 14 residues. As DNA, the CDR3 is TGCGCCAGCAGCTTGGAACTAGATGACAATGAGCAGTTCTTC. Amino acids: CASSLELDDNEQFF.

The genes are TRBV5-1 and TRBJ2-1; tentative D call: TRBD2 (6 bases). CDR1 SGHRS and CDR2 YFSETQ come from the germline V gene. The CDR3 sequence is 15 residues long. The germline V and J ends were trimmed by 0 bases and 10 bases, with 17 bases remaining between them. CDR3 nucleotide sequence: TGCGCCAGCAGCTTGGACGGGACTCCCATCGAGGAGCAGTTCTTC. Its protein is CASSLDGTPIEEQFF.

This chain connects TRBV7-3 to TRBJ2-1, with 8 bases fitting TRBD1. This CDR3 is 15 amino acids long. Looked up from germline, CDR1 is SGHTA and CDR2 is FQGTGA. The V segment lost 5 bases and the J segment 5 bases; nucleotides outside the gene matches: 8. The CDR3 bases are TGTGCCAGCAGCCCCTGGACAGGGCCCAACAATGAGCAGTTCTTC. Translating it yields CASSPWTGPNNEQFF.

V usage is TRBV30 and J usage is TRBJ2-3, with 8 bases fitting TRBD2. Germline V CDR1 and CDR2: GTSNPN, SVGIG (reference sequence). V shed 3 bases, J shed 1 base, and the junction held 0 bases outside the gene matches. The CDR3 consists of 13 residues. The CDR3 region has the DNA TGTGCCTGGAGGACTAGCGGCACAGATACGCAGTATTTT. This codes for CAWRTSGTDTQYF. Complete variable domain (other parts from reference TRBV30 and TRBJ2-3): SQTIHQWPATLVQPVGSPLSLECTVEGTSNPNLYWYRQAAGRGLQLLFYSVGIGQISSEVPQNLSASRPQDRQFILSSKKLLLSDSGFYLCAWRTSGTDTQYFGPGTRLTVL.

The rearrangement joins TRBV4-1 to TRBJ1-4; D is possibly TRBD1 (6 bases). The V and J ends lost 0 bases and 5 bases respectively, with 13 bases between them. The CDR3 is 16 amino acids. Germline V gives CDR1 MGHRA, CDR2 YSYEKL. CDR3 bases: TGCGCCAGCAGCCAAGAACCCGGGACAAAAAATGAAAAACTGTTTTTT. Its protein product is CASSQEPGTKNEKLFF.

This chain connects TRBV18 to TRBJ2-1, with a tentative D call TRBD2 (5 bases). The CDR3 extends over 13 amino acids. Germline values: CDR1 KGHSH, CDR2 LQKENI. Trimming pared 6 bases from V and 6 bases from J, leaving 12 bases between. CDR3 in amino acids: CASSLSGANEQFF. CDR3 bases: TGTGCCAGCTCCCTGAGCGGAGCCAATGAGCAGTTCTTC.

The V and J genes are TRBV18 and TRBJ2-7; TRBD2 matches 7 bases. The V segment lost 5 bases and the J segment 2 bases; nucleotides outside the gene matches: 9. This CDR3 is 15 amino acids long. Germline CDR1 is KGHSH and CDR2 is LQKENI. CDR3 in DNA: TGTGCCAGCTCAACTAGCGCCGACCTAACCTACGAGCAGTACTTC. It yields the protein CASSTSADLTYEQYF.

Here the CDR3 reads CASSSPGQGDNTIYF. For the CDR3, the DNA is TGTGCCAGCAGCTCCCCGGGACAGGGAGACAACACCATATATTTT. The rearrangement joins TRBV28 to TRBJ1-3, with 9 positions matching TRBD1. Germline CDR1 and CDR2: MDHEN and SYDVKM. The trim removed 6 bases at V and 7 bases at J, leaving 10 bases unmatched. CDR3 length: 15 amino acids. The full variable domain, with the rest looked up from reference TRBV28 and TRBJ1-3, is DVKVTQSSRYLVKRTGEKVFLECVQDMDHENMFWYRQDPGLGLRLIYFSYDVKMKEKGDIPEGYSVSREKKERFSLILESASTNQTSMYLCASSSPGQGDNTIYFGEGSWLTVV.

The chain has TRBV19 and TRBJ2-1; D call uncertain. The germline V gene has CDR1 LNHDA and CDR2 SQIVND (reference sequence). V shed 3 bases and J shed 3 bases, with 9 bases lying between them. CDR3 size: 14 residues. CDR3 sequence reads: CASSMGNLYNEQFF. The CDR3 coding sequence is TGTGCCAGTAGTATGGGGAATCTCTACAATGAGCAGTTCTTC. The full variable domain, with the rest looked up from reference TRBV19 and TRBJ2-1, is DGGITQSPKYLFRKEGQNVTLSCEQNLNHDAMYWYRQDPGQGLRLIYYSQIVNDFQKGDIAEGYSVSREKKESFPLTVTSAQKNPTAFYLCASSMGNLYNEQFFGPGTRLTVL.

The chain carries TRBV27 and TRBJ2-1, with D perhaps matching TRBD2 (5 bases). V was clipped by 6 bases and J by 7 bases, with 7 bases between them. The CDR3 extends over 11 amino acids. Germline assignment: CDR1 MNHEY and CDR2 SMNVEV (reference sequence). The CDR3 reads CASRRGNEQFF. The CDR3 DNA reads as TGTGCCAGCAGACGCGGGAATGAGCAGTTCTTC.

This clone is a singleton in its sample. The CDR3 sequence: CASSLVGSGTYNEQFF. CDR3 coding DNA: TGTGCCAGCAGCTTGGTTGGTAGCGGGACCTACAATGAGCAGTTCTTC. The chain carries TRBV5-4 and TRBJ2-1; 8 bases align to TRBD2. Germline assignment: CDR1 SGHNT and CDR2 YYREEE (reference sequence). The junction had 4 bases not matched to a gene; V was cut back by 0 bases and J by 2 bases. CDR3 size: 16 residues. The complete variable domain, with remaining parts taken from reference TRBV5-4 and TRBJ2-1, reads ETGVTQSPTHLIKTRGQQVTLRCSSQSGHNTVSWYQQALGQGPQFIFQYYREEENGRGNFPPRFSGLQFPNYSSELNVNALELDDSALYLCASSLVGSGTYNEQFFGPGTRLTVL.